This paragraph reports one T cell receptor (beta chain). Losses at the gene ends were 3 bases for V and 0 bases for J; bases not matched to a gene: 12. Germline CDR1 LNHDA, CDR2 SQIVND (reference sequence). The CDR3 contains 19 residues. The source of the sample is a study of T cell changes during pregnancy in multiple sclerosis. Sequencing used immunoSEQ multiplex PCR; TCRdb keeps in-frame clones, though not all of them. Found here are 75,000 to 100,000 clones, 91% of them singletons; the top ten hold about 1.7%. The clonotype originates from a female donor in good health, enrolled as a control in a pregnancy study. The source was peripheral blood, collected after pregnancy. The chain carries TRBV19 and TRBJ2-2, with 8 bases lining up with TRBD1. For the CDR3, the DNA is TGTGCCAGTAGTATCGAGACGACAGGGGTCACTACGAACACCGGGGAGCTGTTTTTT. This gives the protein CASSIETTGVTTNTGELFF.